One and the same sample provided the 23 T cell receptor beta chains below, sequenced in a study of control samples from healthy donors and cancer patients. Libraries were prepared by immunoSEQ multiplex PCR; TCRdb keeps only in-frame clonotypes and omits some of them. The sample yields 170,000 or so clones, 91% seen once. The material sequenced was blood. These receptors originate from a woman aged 40 to 50 in good health.

The gene calls are TRBV2 and TRBJ1-1; no clear D. This CDR3 has 12 residues. The V gene's germline CDR1 is SNHLY and CDR2 FYNNEI. V shed 8 bases and J shed 4 bases, with 11 bases lying between them. The CDR3 DNA follows: TGTGCCAGCCGGAAGCCTATCACTGAAGCTTTCTTT. Encoded protein: CASRKPITEAFF.

The chain combines TRBV28 with TRBJ1-5; tentative D call: TRBD1 (5 bases). Germline V gene sequence: CDR1 MDHEN, CDR2 SYDVKM. The V gene lost 5 bases and the J gene lost 0 bases, with 11 bases spanning the gap. This CDR3 is built from 15 residues. In DNA form, the CDR3 reads TGTGCCAGCAGTGCGACCGGGGGTAGCAATCAGCCCCAGCATTTT. Encoded protein: CASSATGGSNQPQHF.

The chain has TRBV29-1 and TRBJ1-3; TRBD1 matches 9 bases. The CDR3 is 13 amino acids. The germline gives CDR1 SQVTM, CDR2 ANQGSEA. The ends lost 8 bases at V and 4 bases at J; junction bases unmatched: 6. The CDR3 sequence: CSTGTGIGNTIYF. The CDR3 nucleotides read TGCAGCACTGGGACAGGGATCGGAAACACCATATATTTT. Based on the CDR3 plus reference TRBV29-1 and TRBJ1-3, the full variable domain is SAVISQKPSRDICQRGTSLTIQCQVDSQVTMMFWYRQQPGQSLTLIATANQGSEATYESGFVIDKFPISRPNLTFSTLTVSNMSPEDSSIYLCSTGTGIGNTIYFGEGSWLTVV.

This chain connects TRBV11-3 to TRBJ2-3; D gene uncertain. The length of the CDR3 is 16 residues. Trimming shortened V by 1 base and J by 6 bases, and 17 bases separated the two germline ends. Germline values: CDR1 SGHNT, CDR2 YENEEA. The CDR3 DNA reads TGTGCCAGCAGCTTAGCACCAATACCCGCACAGGATACGCAGTATTTT. Its translation: CASSLAPIPAQDTQYF. Together with reference TRBV11-3 and TRBJ2-3, the CDR3 gives the full variable domain: EAGVVQSPRYKIIEKKQPVAFWCNPISGHNTLYWYLQNLGQGPELLIRYENEEAVDDSQLPKDRFSAERLKGVDSTLKIQPAELGDSAVYLCASSLAPIPAQDTQYFGPGTRLTVL.

On this clone itself: Additional DNA sequences in this sample encode the identical CDR3. This chain uses TRBV5-1 with TRBJ1-2, with D unresolved. Germline assignment: CDR1 SGHRS and CDR2 YFSETQ. This CDR3 comprises 14 residues. Trimming cost V 0 bases and J 4 bases, with 10 bases left between them. This chain's CDR3 is CASSLDAGSYGYTF. The CDR3 DNA reads as TGCGCCAGCAGCTTGGATGCGGGGAGCTATGGCTACACCTTC. Complete variable domain (other parts from reference TRBV5-1 and TRBJ1-2): KAGVTQTPRYLIKTRGQQVTLSCSPISGHRSVSWYQQTPGQGLQFLFEYFSETQRNKGNFPGRFSGRQFSNSRSEMNVSTLELGDSALYLCASSLDAGSYGYTFGSGTRLTVV.

CDR3 in DNA: TGTGCCAGCAGCTTCCAGGGGAACACTGAAGCTTTCTTT. Its protein is CASSFQGNTEAFF. V is TRBV11-1 and J is TRBJ1-1; possible D gene TRBD1, 5 bases. Trimming took 3 bases from V and 1 from J, leaving 6 bases between them. CDR1 is SGHAT and CDR2 is FQDESV in the germline V gene (reference sequence). This CDR3 contains 13 residues.

The chain couples TRBV10-1 to TRBJ2-1, with D maybe TRBD1 (6 bases). Germline CDR1 reads WNHNN; CDR2 reads SYGVQD (reference sequence). Trimming took 0 bases from V and 1 from J, leaving 13 bases between them. CDR3 length: 17 amino acids. The CDR3 bases are TGCGCCAGCAGTGAGTCTTGGACAGCGTCGTCCTACAATGAGCAGTTCTTC. Translation gives CASSESWTASSYNEQFF.

The chain combines TRBV5-4 with TRBJ1-6; D remains ambiguous. The CDR3 contains 16 residues. Germline V lookup: CDR1 SGHNT, CDR2 YYREEE (reference sequence). Trimming cost V 1 base and J 0 bases, with 8 bases left between them. In nucleotides, the CDR3 is TGTGCCAGCAGCTTGTCGGTCAGCTCCTATAATTCACCCCTCCACTTT. Its protein product is CASSLSVSSYNSPLHF.

V is TRBV4-1 and J is TRBJ1-6, with 7 bases lining up with TRBD1. After removal of 1 base from V and 16 bases from J, the junction contained 7 bases not matched to a gene. Germline CDR1 and CDR2: MGHRA and YSYEKL. The CDR3 loop spans 13 amino acids. DNA of the CDR3: TGCGCCAGCAGCCAAGTCCTTCCGGGACAGCTCCACTTT. Its protein is CASSQVLPGQLHF.

The gene calls are TRBV5-4 and TRBJ2-2; unclear D gene. The CDR3 loop spans 16 amino acids. Germline CDR1 and CDR2: SGHNT and YYREEE (reference sequence). V was clipped by 0 bases and J by 5 bases, with 14 bases between them. The CDR3 DNA follows: TGTGCCAGCAGCTTGGGCAGTTCCAGGTCTACCGGGGAGCTGTTTTTT. The encoded protein is CASSLGSSRSTGELFF.

This clone was detected only once. The chain carries TRBV6-1 and TRBJ2-7, with D perhaps given as TRBD1 or TRBD2 (5 bases each). This CDR3 is built from 15 residues. Germline V gene sequence: CDR1 MNHNS, CDR2 SASEGT. Between the trimmed V and J ends, which lost 1 base and 4 bases, there was a span of 14 bases. The CDR3 nucleotides read TGTGCCAGCAGTGAAGTGTCCGGGACGAATTACGAGCAGTACTTC. Its translation: CASSEVSGTNYEQYF.

This clone showed up just once. The chain recombines TRBV6-5 with TRBJ1-6; D remains unclear. Germline V gives CDR1 MNHEY, CDR2 SVGAGI. V lost 10 bases, J lost 0 bases, and 13 bases lay in between. The CDR3 extends over 15 amino acids. The CDR3 region has the DNA TGTGCCACCCTACCGCGGAGCTCCTATAATTCACCCCTCCACTTT. It specifies CATLPRSSYNSPLHF.

J is TRBJ1-2 and V is TRBV7-8; D gene ambiguous. The CDR3 has 13 amino acids. Germline assignment: CDR1 SGHVS and CDR2 FQNEAQ. V lost 5 bases and J 8 bases, leaving 15 bases between the germline ends. CDR3 amino acids: CASSEAHGLGYTF. For the CDR3, the DNA is TGTGCCAGCAGCGAAGCACACGGCCTCGGCTACACCTTC. The variable domain in full, completed from reference TRBV7-8 and TRBJ1-2, reads GAGVSQSPRYKVAKRGQDVALRCDPISGHVSLFWYQQALGQGPEFLTYFQNEAQLDKSGLPSDRFFAERPEGSVSTLKIQRTQQEDSAVYLCASSEAHGLGYTFGSGTRLTVV.

This chain joins TRBV18 and TRBJ2-5; perhaps TRBD1 as D (6 bases). Deletions cut 3 bases from V and 5 bases from J, with 10 bases between. The CDR3 has 13 amino acids. Germline assignment: CDR1 KGHSH and CDR2 LQKENI. This CDR3 is CASSPTGRETQYF. The CDR3 bases are TGTGCCAGCTCACCGACAGGACGGGAGACCCAGTACTTC.

Written as DNA, the CDR3 is TGTGCCAGCTCCCCAGGGGACAGGGGATACGAGCAGTACTTC. Protein sequence: CASSPGDRGYEQYF. The chain carries TRBV27 and TRBJ2-7, with 10 bases lining up with TRBD1. Germline V CDR1 and CDR2: MNHEY, SMNVEV (reference sequence). The CDR3 extends over 14 amino acids. V gave up 8 bases and J gave up 4 bases; unmatched junction bases: 8.

This clone was seen once. The chain employs TRBV7-2 and TRBJ1-1, with D perhaps matching TRBD1 (5 bases). The CDR3 consists of 14 residues. CDR1 is SGHTA, CDR2 FQGNSA, per germline. V was pared by 5 bases and J by 5 bases, with 15 bases between. The CDR3, as DNA: TGTGCCAGCAGCCTCCGCGGGGGTGGTACTGAAGCTTTCTTT. Residues: CASSLRGGGTEAFF.

The CDR3 nucleotides read TGTGCCAGCAGTCCCAGGGCTGTCTACGAGCAGTACTTC. Translating gives CASSPRAVYEQYF. The chain recombines TRBV27 with TRBJ2-7, with a weak D call TRBD1 (5 bases). This CDR3 is built from 13 residues. V lost 5 bases and J 3 bases, leaving 11 bases between the germline ends. The germline V gene encodes CDR1 MNHEY and CDR2 SMNVEV (reference sequence).

This clone was seen a single time. The chain combines TRBV13 with TRBJ2-1, with 8 bases lining up with TRBD1. Germline CDR1 and CDR2: PRHDT and FYEKMQ (reference sequence). This CDR3 region has 15 residues. Unmatched junction bases numbered 7, after V lost 4 bases and J lost 5 bases. The CDR3 coding sequence is TGTGCCAGCAGCTCCACAGGACAGGGCAACAATGAGCAGTTCTTC. Its protein product is CASSSTGQGNNEQFF. Full variable domain (rest looked up from reference TRBV13 and TRBJ2-1): AAGVIQSPRHLIKEKRETATLKCYPIPRHDTVYWYQQGPGQDPQFLISFYEKMQSDKGSIPDRFSAQQFSDYHSELNMSSLELGDSALYFCASSSTGQGNNEQFFGPGTRLTVL.

The gene calls are TRBV10-3 and TRBJ1-5, with a tentative D call TRBD1 (5 bases). The CDR3 extends over 14 amino acids. Germline V gene lookup returns CDR1 ENHRY and CDR2 SYGVKD. V lost 7 bases, J lost 4 bases, and 14 bases lay in between. CDR3 sequence (DNA): TGTGCCATCAAAGGGACGGGGGGGAATCAGCCCCAGCATTTT. Translating gives CAIKGTGGNQPQHF.

This rearrangement joins TRBV3-1 (or the pseudogene TRBV3-2) to TRBJ2-7; D may correspond to TRBD1 or TRBD2 (6 bases each). CDR3 length: 14 residues. The germline CDR1 and CDR2 sequences are LGHDT and YNNKEL (reference sequence). The ends were cut back, 6 bases at V and 1 base at J, with 13 bases in the middle. CDR3 region: CASRKSGASYEQYF. DNA for the CDR3: TGTGCCAGCAGGAAGTCGGGGGCATCCTACGAGCAGTACTTC.

The chain has TRBV12-5 and TRBJ1-1; 9 nucleotides line up with TRBD1. CDR3 length equals 16 residues. The trim removed 6 bases at V and 3 bases at J, leaving 11 bases unmatched. Germline V lookup: CDR1 LGHNT, CDR2 FRNRAP. The CDR3 DNA sequence: TGTGCTAGTGGGGCGGACAGGGGCCCGCTCTACACTGAAGCTTTCTTT. Its translation: CASGADRGPLYTEAFF. Full variable domain (missing parts from reference TRBV12-5 and TRBJ1-1): DARVTQTPRHKVTEMGQEVTMRCQPILGHNTVFWYRQTMMQGLELLAYFRNRAPLDDSGMPKDRFSAEMPDATLATLKIQPSEPRDSAVYFCASGADRGPLYTEAFFGQGTRLTVV.

The rearrangement links TRBV11-2 to TRBJ2-7; perhaps D is TRBD1 or TRBD2 (6 bases each). Germline V gene lookup returns CDR1 SGHAT and CDR2 FQNNGV. V was pared by 7 bases and J by 1 base, with 17 bases between. The CDR3 has 15 residues. The CDR3: CASTPRRGPSYEQYF. The CDR3 region has the DNA TGTGCCAGCACCCCCAGACGGGGGCCTTCCTACGAGCAGTACTTC.

The chain carries TRBV3-1 (or the pseudogene TRBV3-2) and TRBJ1-5; weak D call: TRBD1 (6 bases). Trimming left V 0 bases short and J 6 bases short, with 9 bases between. The CDR3 is 14 amino acids. From germline, CDR1 is LGHDT and CDR2 YNNKEL (reference sequence). CDR3: CASSQDRTAQPQHF. CDR3 DNA: TGTGCCAGCAGCCAAGACAGGACAGCTCAGCCCCAGCATTTT.